The 8 T cell receptor beta chains presented below share a single source sample, sequenced in a study of STAT5B mutations in CD4+ large granular lymphocyte leukemia. Assay used: immunoSEQ multiplex PCR; TCRdb lists only in-frame clones, some missing. The repertoire consists of about 38,000 clones, with about four fifths occurring once and the leading ten covering approximately 0.6%. Sequenced material: CD4+ T cells from blood buffy coats. The receptors originated from a human donor in good health.

The chain uses TRBV9 and TRBJ2-5; D perhaps matches TRBD2 (6 bases). The CDR3 loop spans 15 amino acids. Per germline, CDR1 SGDLS and CDR2 YYNGEE. Trimming cost V 2 bases and J 1 base, with 12 bases left between them. The CDR3 is CASSVGGTPQETQYF. DNA for the CDR3: TGTGCCAGCAGCGTTGGTGGGACTCCCCAAGAGACCCAGTACTTC.

The chain has TRBV18 and TRBJ2-7; D possibly uses TRBD1 or TRBD2 (5 bases each). Germline V gene sequence: CDR1 KGHSH, CDR2 LQKENI. The CDR3 runs to 14 residues. Trimming stripped 5 bases from V and 2 bases from J, with 13 bases between. CDR3 amino acids: CASSDQGETYEQYF. The CDR3 DNA follows: TGTGCCAGCTCAGATCAGGGAGAAACCTACGAGCAGTACTTC.

The chain employs TRBV11-1 and TRBJ2-7, with D unclear. Deletions cut 3 bases from V and 1 base from J, with 13 bases between. Germline V lookup: CDR1 SGHAT, CDR2 FQDESV (reference sequence). The CDR3 sequence is 15 residues long. The chain's CDR3 is CASSLTPGPSYEQYF. In DNA form, the CDR3 reads TGTGCCAGCAGCTTGACACCTGGGCCTTCCTACGAGCAGTACTTC. Filled out from reference TRBV11-1 and TRBJ2-7, the complete variable domain reads EAEVAQSPRYKITEKSQAVAFWCDPISGHATLYWYRQILGQGPELLVQFQDESVVDDSQLPKDRFSAERLKGVDSTLKIQPAELGDSAMYLCASSLTPGPSYEQYFGPGTRLTVT.

The V call is TRBV19, the J call TRBJ2-3; D is undetermined. The CDR3 length is 15 residues. Germline V gene sequence: CDR1 LNHDA, CDR2 SQIVND (reference sequence). V lost 4 bases and J 4 bases, leaving 15 bases between the germline ends. CDR3 sequence reads: CASSTRFNPSDTQYF. DNA for the CDR3: TGTGCCAGTAGTACCCGATTTAACCCCTCAGATACGCAGTATTTT.

V is TRBV28 and J is TRBJ2-1; 8 positions agree with TRBD2. The CDR3 contains 15 residues. The germline V gene has CDR1 MDHEN and CDR2 SYDVKM. V shed 2 bases, J shed 7 bases, and the junction held 7 bases outside the gene matches. CDR3 sequence (DNA): TGTGCCAGCAGTTTACTGGCGGGGGGCCGGAATGAGCAGTTCTTC. Its protein is CASSLLAGGRNEQFF.

V and J are TRBV11-1 and TRBJ2-5; 7 bases are a match to TRBD1. The CDR3 runs to 13 residues. Germline CDR1 SGHAT, CDR2 FQDESV (reference sequence). V dropped 5 bases and J dropped 2; count of bases not matched to a gene: 2. The CDR3 region is CASSQTGQETQYF. DNA of the CDR3: TGTGCCAGCAGCCAGACAGGGCAAGAGACCCAGTACTTC.

The J gene is TRBJ1-5, the V gene TRBV6-1; 10 bases fit TRBD1. The V gene end was trimmed by 5 bases and the J gene end by 0 bases; junction bases not matched to a gene: 10. Germline lookup yields CDR1 MNHNS and CDR2 SASEGT. There are 18 residues in the CDR3. CDR3 bases: TGTGCCAGCAGTAAAGACAGGGGGCGGGTGTTTAGCAATCAGCCCCAGCATTTT. Amino acids: CASSKDRGRVFSNQPQHF.

This chain links TRBV7-9 with TRBJ2-3; 10 positions agree with TRBD1. This CDR3 is 14 amino acids long. Losses at the gene ends were 1 base for V and 6 bases for J; bases not matched to a gene: 1. Germline V gene sequence: CDR1 SEHNR, CDR2 FQNEAQ (reference sequence). The DNA of the CDR3 is TGTGCCAGCAGCTTAGGACAGGGGGCTGATACGCAGTATTTT. Its protein product is CASSLGQGADTQYF.